Sequencing of this T cell receptor (beta chain) was carried out in a study of beta chain features in type 1 diabetes. General study results and limits: When VDJ junctions were examined, type 1 diabetes patients showed fewer insertions and more deletions. It was not settled here whether HLA type affects TCRB rearrangement. TCRB CDR3s were moderately but significantly shorter in Type 1 diabetes patients in all four CD4+ subsets.

With 4 bases clipped from V and 3 bases from J, the junction kept 5 bases outside the gene matches. CDR1 and CDR2 (germline): SGHRS, YFSETQ. CDR3 length: 14 residues. For this clone: Its antigen is unidentified.

Expressed TCRB transcripts were sequenced, since all the RNA that had been isolated was reverse transcribed. The assay was immunoSEQ multiplex PCR, and TCRdb's table has in-frame clones only and misses some. Here the sample spans hundreds of thousands of clones, over 12% being singletons. Heparinised blood was drawn once per donor, averaging roughly 120 mL. Sorting with CD45RO/CCR7/CD25/CD127/CD95/CD27 yielded naive, central memory, regulatory and stem-like memory CD4+ cells. The rearrangement uses TRBV5-1 and TRBJ2-3; 7 nucleotides line up with TRBD1. The sequence came from a man aged 18 to 29 with type 1 diabetes. Sequenced: naive CD4+ T cells from blood. CDR3 DNA: TGCGCCAGCAGCGCCCCAGGGGGAACAGATACGCAGTATTTT. Translated: CASSAPGGTDTQYF.